Presented here are 2 T cell receptor beta chains from one specimen sequenced in a study of T cells in Graves' hyperthyroidism and ophthalmopathy. Authors of the study amplified TCR beta CDR3 regions from RNA transcripts. With the HTBI primer set, the TCR CDR3 went through a first round of RT-PCR. One entry per CDR3 protein results from TCRdb running MiXCR on the multiplex PCR reads. The sample gives roughly 530,000 distinct CDR3 sequences, approximately 17% of which show up once; approximately 15% is in the top ten. Sequencing was done on a sample of blood. Receptors originate from a woman aged 18-30 years with Graves' ophthalmopathy.

There are many counts of this clonotype. The chain couples TRBV27 to TRBJ2-7; D perhaps matches TRBD2 (5 bases). Per germline, CDR1 MNHEY and CDR2 SMNVEV (reference sequence). Trimming pared 2 bases from V and 3 bases from J, leaving 20 bases between. This CDR3 region has 17 residues. CDR3 protein: CASSLGSRDRVYYEQYF. CDR3 coding DNA: TGTGCCAGCAGTTTAGGGAGCCGAGACCGGGTTTACTACGAGCAGTACTTC.

This clonotype was found many times. The chain couples TRBV2 to TRBJ2-1; tentatively, D is TRBD1 (5 bases). The CDR3 consists of 15 residues. Looked up from germline, CDR1 is SNHLY and CDR2 is FYNNEI. Trimming cost V 2 bases and J 3 bases, with 11 bases left between them. In nucleotides, the CDR3 is TGTGCCAGCAGTGAAAGACAGCCGATCTACAATGAGCAGTTCTTC. Encoded protein: CASSERQPIYNEQFF.